These 13 T cell receptor beta chains were all obtained from the same sample, sequenced in a study of CD8+ T cells in alopecia areata. Isolated RNA was reverse transcribed into cDNA used as the sequencing template. Using immunoSEQ multiplex PCR, the repertoire was profiled, and TCRdb retains in-frame clones only, with some absent. The sample carries approximately 170,000 clones, around three fifths recorded once. Described treatment: oral pan-JAK inhibitor, 5-10 mg twice daily. The sequencing used CD4+ T cells sorted from blood, collected at week 24, from a patient treated with tofacitinib. These receptors originate from a human donor with alopecia areata.

This chain joins TRBV29-1 and TRBJ1-1, with 7 bases that match TRBD1. The germline V gene encodes CDR1 SQVTM and CDR2 ANQGSEA. This CDR3 has 14 amino acids. After removal of 8 bases from V and 3 bases from J, the junction contained 12 bases not matched to a gene. The CDR3 DNA reads TGCAGCTTTCAGGGGGTTAATAGAGACACTGAAGCTTTCTTT. Protein: CSFQGVNRDTEAFF.

This chain links TRBV4-1 with TRBJ2-5; D remains ambiguous. Germline V gene sequence: CDR1 MGHRA, CDR2 YSYEKL. The CDR3 is 13 residues long. The V end lost 0 bases, the J end lost 4 bases, and 6 bases lay between the germline ends. In DNA form, the CDR3 reads TGCGCCAGCAGCCAAGAGTTTTCAGAGACCCAGTACTTC. It codes for CASSQEFSETQYF.

The V call is TRBV7-2, the J call TRBJ2-6, with D unclear. There are 15 residues in the CDR3. V lost 2 bases to trimming and J lost 0 bases, with 5 bases between them. CDR1 is SGHTA and CDR2 is FQGNSA in the germline V gene. In DNA form, the CDR3 reads TGTGCCAGCAGCTTAAAGGGCTCTGGGGCCAACGTCCTGACTTTC. Translating gives CASSLKGSGANVLTF.

The rearrangement uses TRBV14 and TRBJ2-2, with D possibly TRBD1 on 5 matching bases. CDR1 is SGHDN and CDR2 is FVKESK in the germline V gene. The CDR3 length is 13 residues. With 0 bases removed from V and 8 bases from J, the gap between germline ends came to 7 bases. CDR3 nucleotides: TGTGCCAGCAGCCAAGATCACAGGGGGGAGCTGTTTTTT. Its translation is CASSQDHRGELFF.

This clone showed up just a few times. This chain links TRBV19 with TRBJ1-6; D unresolved. CDR1 is LNHDA, CDR2 SQIVND, per germline (reference sequence). The CDR3 length is 16 residues. Trimming pared 5 bases from V and 9 bases from J, leaving 20 bases between. The CDR3 DNA reads as TGTGCCAGTAGTCCCTCGTCGAGAGGGTCCGGTTCACCCCTCCACTTT. Translated, it gives CASSPSSRGSGSPLHF. The entire variable domain, with the rest obtained from reference TRBV19 and TRBJ1-6, is as follows: DGGITQSPKYLFRKEGQNVTLSCEQNLNHDAMYWYRQDPGQGLRLIYYSQIVNDFQKGDIAEGYSVSREKKESFPLTVTSAQKNPTAFYLCASSPSSRGSGSPLHFGNGTRLTVT.

This clone showed up just a few times. The chain joins TRBV9 to TRBJ2-5, with TRBD2 identical over 9 bases. The CDR3 covers 15 residues. CDR1 is SGDLS, CDR2 YYNGEE, per germline. V shed 0 bases and J 3 bases; nucleotides not matched to a gene: 3. The CDR3 coding sequence is TGTGCCAGCAGCGTAGCCGGGACTAGCAAAGAGACCCAGTACTTC. Translating gives CASSVAGTSKETQYF.

This clone appeared a single time. Different DNA sequences within this sample yield the same CDR3. The chain links TRBV29-1 to TRBJ1-1; TRBD1 might be the D (5 bases). Germline CDR1 SQVTM, CDR2 ANQGSEA. Trimming left V 3 bases short and J 5 bases short, with 13 bases between. CDR3 size: 13 residues. This CDR3 is CSVELGGGTEAFF. CDR3 bases: TGCAGCGTTGAGTTGGGGGGAGGGACTGAAGCTTTCTTT.

The genes are TRBV4-1 and TRBJ1-5; D gene uncertain. The germline V and J ends were trimmed by 0 bases and 11 bases, with 17 bases remaining between them. Germline V gives CDR1 MGHRA, CDR2 YSYEKL. This CDR3 spans 15 amino acids. The CDR3 region has the DNA TGCGCCAGCAGCCAAGACGGCAGGTCTCAGGAGGCCCAGCATTTT. It translates to CASSQDGRSQEAQHF.

The chain couples TRBV6-5 to TRBJ2-7; D is perhaps TRBD1 (6 bases). In germline, CDR1 is MNHEY, CDR2 SVGAGI. This CDR3 contains 13 residues. Deletions cut 6 bases from V and 0 bases from J, with 9 bases between. The CDR3 sequence is CASSRTVSYEQYF. CDR3 sequence (DNA): TGTGCCAGCAGCCGGACAGTCTCCTACGAGCAGTACTTC.

The chain carries TRBV9 and TRBJ2-3; 9 nucleotides line up with TRBD1. Per germline, CDR1 SGDLS and CDR2 YYNGEE. This CDR3 contains 14 residues. After removal of 4 bases from V and 5 bases from J, the junction contained 5 bases not matched to a gene. As DNA, the CDR3 is TGTGCCAGCAGCCCGGGACAGGGATTAGATACGCAGTATTTT. Translation: CASSPGQGLDTQYF.

The V gene is TRBV29-1, the J gene TRBJ2-5, with 7 bases identical to TRBD2. V was pared by 6 bases and J by 6 bases, with 10 bases of the junction left unmatched. The germline V gene has CDR1 SQVTM and CDR2 ANQGSEA. The CDR3 covers 13 residues. CDR3 in DNA: TGCAGCGTAATACCTCCGGGGGGAAAGACCCAGTACTTC. Amino acid sequence: CSVIPPGGKTQYF.

The genes are TRBV5-1 and TRBJ2-1; the D is unclear. This CDR3 comprises 14 residues. Trimming removed 2 bases from V and 10 bases from J, with 16 bases in between. Germline V gene data show CDR1 as SGHRS and CDR2 as YFSETQ. CDR3 DNA: TGCGCCAGCAGCTTCAGAGCTACCTACTCAGAGCAGTTCTTC. It yields the protein CASSFRATYSEQFF. Using reference TRBV5-1 and TRBJ2-1 for the parts outside the CDR3, the full variable domain is KAGVTQTPRYLIKTRGQQVTLSCSPISGHRSVSWYQQTPGQGLQFLFEYFSETQRNKGNFPGRFSGRQFSNSRSEMNVSTLELGDSALYLCASSFRATYSEQFFGPGTRLTVL.

The chain recombines TRBV29-1 with TRBJ2-7, with 8 bases that match TRBD1. The CDR3 spans 13 residues. J was trimmed by 2 bases and V by 6 bases; bases with no gene match: 6. Germline-derived CDR1 and CDR2 are SQVTM and ANQGSEA. CDR3 amino acids: CSVGDRTAYEQYF. The CDR3 coding sequence is TGCAGCGTGGGGGACAGGACAGCCTACGAGCAGTACTTC.